This T cell receptor (beta chain) emerged from a study of cytomegalovirus exposure and HLA in healthy donors. Amplification used 60 Vbeta primers and 13 Jbeta primers. Libraries were prepared by immunoSEQ multiplex PCR; TCRdb keeps only in-frame clonotypes and omits some of them. Counted here are 110,000 to 150,000 clones, 84% occurring once; the ten biggest clones make up 2% to 2.5%. Healthy donors of bone marrow made up the group. CDR1 GTSNPN and CDR2 SVGIG come from the germline V gene (reference sequence). The germline V and J ends were trimmed by 4 bases and 1 base, with 6 bases remaining between them. The CDR3 runs 12 residues.

The V and J genes are TRBV30 and TRBJ2-3, with D perhaps matching TRBD2 (5 bases). The clonotype comes from a boy aged 2 to 10 in good health and CMV-seronegative. Sequences were obtained from PBMCs. CDR3 in amino acids: CAWKRGTDTQYF. In DNA form, the CDR3 reads TGTGCCTGGAAGAGGGGCACAGATACGCAGTATTTT. The whole variable domain, filled in from reference TRBV30 and TRBJ2-3, reads SQTIHQWPATLVQPVGSPLSLECTVEGTSNPNLYWYRQAAGRGLQLLFYSVGIGQISSEVPQNLSASRPQDRQFILSSKKLLLSDSGFYLCAWKRGTDTQYFGPGTRLTVL.